Below are 32 T cell receptor beta chains sequenced from a single sample in a study of siplizumab effects on memory and regulatory T cells. Here immunoSEQ multiplex PCR was the method, and the copy in TCRdb shows in-frame clones only, minus some. The table records under 800 clones, about 60% of them present only once. Antigen specificity for these receptors is unknown. Mixed lymphocyte reaction cells were cocultured at 37°C for 6 to 7 days. Input material: CFSE-low (dividing) CD4+ T cells sorted from an allogeneic mixed lymphocyte reaction. These receptors all stem from a human donor in good health; the cells came from an allogeneic mixed lymphocyte reaction.

The chain combines TRBV7-2 with TRBJ2-1; no reliable D call. Per the germline V gene, CDR1 is SGHTA and CDR2 is FQGNSA. With 1 base removed from V and 9 bases from J, the gap between germline ends came to 19 bases. This CDR3 region has 16 residues. Here the CDR3 DNA reads TGTGCCAGCAGCTTAGATCGGCCCATACTGCTACCTGAGCAGTTCTTC. This sequence encodes CASSLDRPILLPEQFF.

The V call is TRBV18, the J call TRBJ2-3, with D perhaps TRBD1 (5 bases). V shed 1 base and J shed 1 base, with 9 bases lying between them. CDR1 and CDR2 from the germline V gene are KGHSH and LQKENI. The CDR3 length is 15 residues. CDR3 loop: CASSPRAQGTDTQYF. CDR3 bases: TGTGCCAGCTCACCACGAGCACAGGGCACAGATACGCAGTATTTT.

The rearrangement uses TRBV28 and TRBJ2-1; maybe TRBD2 (6 bases). The germline V gene encodes CDR1 MDHEN and CDR2 SYDVKM. The CDR3 runs 12 residues. V was cut by 5 bases and J by 15 bases, with 17 bases left in between. Here the CDR3 reads CASSLPRRESFF. The CDR3 DNA reads as TGTGCCAGCAGTCTCCCCCGGAGGGAGTCGTTCTTC.

This chain links TRBV5-1 with TRBJ1-2, with 12 bases identical to TRBD1. V lost 4 bases and J lost 4; bases outside the gene matches: 8. Per the germline V gene, CDR1 is SGHRS and CDR2 is YFSETQ. The CDR3 sequence is 16 residues long. The CDR3 here is CASSTGTGGVFYGYTF. CDR3 sequence (DNA): TGCGCCAGCAGCACCGGGACAGGGGGCGTGTTCTATGGCTACACCTTC.

The rearrangement uses TRBV28 and TRBJ2-3; the D call may be TRBD1 or TRBD2 (6 bases each). The CDR3 length is 14 residues. The germline V gene encodes CDR1 MDHEN and CDR2 SYDVKM. Trimming took off 1 base at V and 5 bases at J, with 10 bases between the two ends. The CDR3 sequence: CASSLYGGKDTQYF. CDR3 nucleotides: TGTGCCAGCAGTTTATACGGGGGCAAAGATACGCAGTATTTT. Complete variable domain (other parts from reference TRBV28 and TRBJ2-3): DVKVTQSSRYLVKRTGEKVFLECVQDMDHENMFWYRQDPGLGLRLIYFSYDVKMKEKGDIPEGYSVSREKKERFSLILESASTNQTSMYLCASSLYGGKDTQYFGPGTRLTVL.

The chain employs TRBV30 and TRBJ2-4; D is undetermined. Trimming removed 1 base from V and 13 bases from J, with 17 bases in between. Germline V CDR1 and CDR2: GTSNPN, SVGIG (reference sequence). The CDR3 spans 13 residues. CDR3 residues: CAWSARLDRMQYF. CDR3 DNA sequence: TGTGCCTGGAGTGCACGTCTTGACCGTATGCAGTACTTC.

CDR3 region: CASSPNTGGDGNTIYF. Written as DNA, the CDR3 is TGTGCCAGCTCACCAAACACAGGGGGCGATGGAAACACCATATATTTT. The rearrangement uses TRBV18 and TRBJ1-3, with 9 bases matching TRBD1. Germline V lookup: CDR1 KGHSH, CDR2 LQKENI. After removal of 2 bases from V and 3 bases from J, the junction contained 5 bases not matched to a gene. The CDR3 has 16 amino acids.

The chain carries TRBV2 and TRBJ2-7; D is unclear. This CDR3 is 14 amino acids long. Germline-derived CDR1 and CDR2 are SNHLY and FYNNEI. V dropped 6 bases and J dropped 0 bases, with 12 bases sitting between them. Here the CDR3 DNA reads TGTGCCAGCAGGAGGTTAGTCTCCTCCTACGAGCAGTACTTC. Its translation is CASRRLVSSYEQYF.

The DNA of the CDR3 is TGTGCCAGCAGCTTAGGTGGCAGGAAAACAGATACGCAGTATTTT. Protein product: CASSLGGRKTDTQYF. V is TRBV7-9 and J is TRBJ2-3; D call uncertain. Germline V lookup: CDR1 SEHNR, CDR2 FQNEAQ (reference sequence). The CDR3 sequence is 15 residues long. The ends were cut back, 1 base at V and 3 bases at J, with 11 bases in the middle. The full variable domain, with the rest looked up from reference TRBV7-9 and TRBJ2-3, is DTGVSQNPRHKITKRGQNVTFRCDPISEHNRLYWYRQTLGQGPEFLTYFQNEAQLEKSRLLSDRFSAERPKGSFSTLEIQRTEQGDSAMYLCASSLGGRKTDTQYFGPGTRLTVL.

V usage is TRBV30 and J usage is TRBJ2-7; 7 nucleotides line up with TRBD2. CDR1 and CDR2 from the germline V gene are GTSNPN and SVGIG (reference sequence). CDR3 size: 13 residues. V shed 4 bases, J shed 5 bases, and the junction held 8 bases outside the gene matches. For the CDR3, the DNA is TGTGCCTGGATTACTTACGGGAGGAACGAGCAGTACTTC. It yields the protein CAWITYGRNEQYF. Variable domain in full (rest from reference TRBV30 and TRBJ2-7): SQTIHQWPATLVQPVGSPLSLECTVEGTSNPNLYWYRQAAGRGLQLLFYSVGIGQISSEVPQNLSASRPQDRQFILSSKKLLLSDSGFYLCAWITYGRNEQYFGPGTRLTVT.

The V call is TRBV25-1, the J call TRBJ1-1; the D is unclear. V lost 7 bases and J 8 bases, leaving 17 bases between the germline ends. The CDR3 extends over 13 amino acids. CDR1 and CDR2 from the germline V gene are MGHDK and SYGVNS. The CDR3 protein is CASTSLPNSEAFF. The CDR3 nucleotides are TGTGCCAGCACCTCCTTACCGAACTCGGAAGCTTTCTTT.

This rearrangement joins TRBV27 to TRBJ1-2; maybe TRBD1 (5 bases). Per the germline V gene, CDR1 is MNHEY and CDR2 is SMNVEV (reference sequence). The CDR3 consists of 14 residues. V lost 2 bases and J 7 bases, leaving 14 bases between the germline ends. The CDR3 is CASSLTPGGGGYTF. In DNA form, the CDR3 reads TGTGCCAGCAGTTTAACCCCGGGTGGGGGTGGCTACACCTTC.

J is TRBJ1-2 and V is TRBV6-5, with D perhaps matching TRBD1 (5 bases). The CDR3 has 12 amino acids. Germline V gene lookup returns CDR1 MNHEY and CDR2 SVGAGI. Trimming took 5 bases from V and 5 from J, leaving 9 bases between them. This CDR3 reads CASSREGYGYTF. DNA of the CDR3: TGTGCCAGCAGTCGGGAGGGGTATGGCTACACCTTC.

There are a few counts of this clone. The chain combines TRBV9 with TRBJ1-2; TRBD1 might be the D (5 bases). V was clipped by 0 bases and J by 2 bases, with 11 bases between them. The germline gives CDR1 SGDLS, CDR2 YYNGEE. The CDR3 sequence is 15 residues long. The chain's CDR3 is CASSVATRTNYGYTF. CDR3 DNA sequence: TGTGCCAGCAGCGTAGCTACCCGGACAAACTATGGCTACACCTTC.

The rearrangement joins TRBV30 to TRBJ1-1; D possibly corresponds to TRBD1 (5 bases). CDR3 length equals 13 residues. The V gene's germline CDR1 is GTSNPN and CDR2 SVGIG (reference sequence). Between the trimmed V and J ends, which lost 4 bases and 1 base, there was a span of 10 bases. The CDR3 sequence: CAWNVRGNTEAFF. The CDR3, as DNA: TGTGCCTGGAACGTGAGGGGGAACACTGAAGCTTTCTTT.

J is TRBJ1-2 and V is TRBV6-5; 7 nucleotides line up with TRBD1. The germline CDR1 and CDR2 sequences are MNHEY and SVGAGI. The CDR3 has 13 residues. Germline trimming cut 5 bases from V and 6 bases from J; bases unmatched to any gene: 6. The CDR3 loop reads CASSRGRIDGYTF. CDR3 DNA sequence: TGTGCCAGCAGTAGGGGGCGCATAGATGGCTACACCTTC.

This clone was observed a handful of times. The rearrangement joins TRBV10-2 to TRBJ2-1; D may be TRBD2 (7 bases). Germline V gene data show CDR1 as WSHSY and CDR2 as SAAADI. CDR3 length equals 12 residues. V lost 6 bases to trimming and J lost 10 bases, with 13 bases between them. CDR3 residues: CASREGGGEQFF. The CDR3 DNA reads TGCGCCAGCAGAGAGGGAGGGGGAGAGCAGTTCTTC.

The chain combines TRBV29-1 with TRBJ1-1; a possible D gene is TRBD1 (6 bases). The germline gives CDR1 SQVTM, CDR2 ANQGSEA. The CDR3 is made up of 14 amino acids. Trimming pared 4 bases from V and 0 bases from J, leaving 12 bases between. The CDR3 DNA sequence: TGCAGCGTTGCCCGGACAGTCATGAACACTGAAGCTTTCTTT. Translated: CSVARTVMNTEAFF.

This clone was counted a few times. This sequence joins TRBV7-3 and TRBJ2-1, with a tentative D call TRBD2 (5 bases). The CDR3 is 14 amino acids. The germline gives CDR1 SGHTA, CDR2 FQGTGA. The V and J ends lost 5 bases and 11 bases respectively, with 19 bases between them. CDR3 in amino acids: CASSAPGVHGKQFF. The DNA for the CDR3 is TGTGCCAGCAGCGCCCCCGGGGTTCACGGGAAGCAGTTCTTC. The full variable domain, in which reference TRBV7-3 and TRBJ2-1 provide the parts outside the CDR3, is GAGVSQTPSNKVTEKGKYVELRCDPISGHTALYWYRQSLGQGPEFLIYFQGTGAADDSGLPNDRFFAVRPEGSVSTLKIQRTERGDSAVYLCASSAPGVHGKQFFGPGTRLTVL.

CDR3 sequence (DNA): TGTGCCAGCAGCTTAGGTAAAGTCGGTGTAAATCAGCCCCAGCATTTT. This translates into CASSLGKVGVNQPQHF. This chain joins TRBV7-2 and TRBJ1-5, with D unclear. Per the germline V gene, CDR1 is SGHTA and CDR2 is FQGNSA. The CDR3 contains 16 residues. V lost 1 base and J 4 bases, leaving 14 bases between the germline ends.

The chain combines TRBV5-1 with TRBJ2-1, with 7 bases aligning to TRBD2. V shed 2 bases, J shed 5 bases, and the junction held 4 bases outside the gene matches. CDR3 size: 14 residues. Germline lookup yields CDR1 SGHRS and CDR2 YFSETQ. This CDR3 reads CASSLTSANNEQFF. In DNA form, the CDR3 reads TGCGCCAGCAGCTTAACTAGCGCAAACAATGAGCAGTTCTTC.

The chain employs TRBV30 and TRBJ2-1; D unresolved. The CDR3 has 11 amino acids. V shed 4 bases and J shed 7 bases, with 8 bases lying between them. Germline lookup yields CDR1 GTSNPN and CDR2 SVGIG (reference sequence). This chain's CDR3 is CAWTIRNEQFF. The DNA for the CDR3 is TGTGCCTGGACTATACGAAATGAGCAGTTCTTC.

This clone showed up just a few times. This chain connects TRBV2 to TRBJ1-5, with TRBD1 identical over 8 bases. The CDR3 totals 15 residues. The germline V gene encodes CDR1 SNHLY and CDR2 FYNNEI. Trimming took 7 bases from V and 1 from J; bases not matched to a gene: 6. CDR3 sequence (DNA): TGTGCCAGCACGACAGGGGTCCTCAGCAATCAGCCCCAGCATTTT. Amino acid sequence: CASTTGVLSNQPQHF.

This clone was seen just once. The rearrangement uses TRBV9 and TRBJ1-1; D gene uncertain. CDR3 size: 14 residues. V lost 0 bases and J lost 2, with 8 bases in between. Per germline, CDR1 SGDLS and CDR2 YYNGEE. DNA for the CDR3: TGTGCCAGCAGCGTAGAACTAAGAAACACTGAAGCTTTCTTT. Its translation is CASSVELRNTEAFF.

The V gene is TRBV21-1, the J gene TRBJ2-7; the D call TRBD1 from the table was never checked on the DNA. TRBV21-1 represents a pseudogene. The CDR3 is 14 amino acids. The CDR3 is CASRGTAMLYEQYF. The CDR3 region has the DNA TGTGCCAGCAGAGGGACAGCAATGCTTTACGAGCAGTACTTC.

The count of this clone is one. V usage is TRBV7-9 and J usage is TRBJ2-3, with D possibly being TRBD2 (5 bases). Trimming took off 4 bases at V and 6 bases at J, with 23 bases between the two ends. The CDR3 totals 17 residues. The V gene's germline CDR1 is SEHNR and CDR2 FQNEAQ (reference sequence). The CDR3 DNA follows: TGTGCCAGCAGCTCACCTGGTGCCCCCGGGGTTTTGGATACGCAGTATTTT. As protein: CASSSPGAPGVLDTQYF.

The chain joins TRBV21-1 to TRBJ2-1; the D call of TRBD2 is as the table states it, not checked on the DNA. TRBV21-1 is reported as a pseudogene. CDR3 length: 15 residues. The chain's CDR3 is CASSKALGGYNEQFF. The DNA for the CDR3 is TGTGCCAGCAGCAAAGCGCTGGGGGGCTACAATGAGCAGTTCTTC.

This sequence joins TRBV6-1 and TRBJ2-5, with 8 bases lining up with TRBD1. Germline assignment: CDR1 MNHNS and CDR2 SASEGT. The CDR3 length is 14 residues. Losses at the gene ends were 6 bases for V and 2 bases for J; bases not matched to a gene: 5. Written as DNA, the CDR3 is TGTGCCAGCAGACAGGGGGTTCGGCAAGAGACCCAGTACTTC. Amino acid sequence: CASRQGVRQETQYF.

This sequence joins TRBV15 and TRBJ1-4; 7 nucleotides match TRBD1. Losses at the gene ends were 2 bases for V and 7 bases for J; bases not matched to a gene: 7. Germline V gives CDR1 LNHNV, CDR2 YYDKDF (reference sequence). The CDR3 totals 15 residues. DNA of the CDR3: TGTGCCACCAGCAGATTACAGGGGCGTGGTGAAAAACTGTTTTTT. This codes for CATSRLQGRGEKLFF. Based on the CDR3 plus reference TRBV15 and TRBJ1-4, the full variable domain is DAMVIQNPRYQVTQFGKPVTLSCSQTLNHNVMYWYQQKSSQAPKLLFHYYDKDFNNEADTPDNFQSRRPNTSFCFLDIRSPGLGDTAMYLCATSRLQGRGEKLFFGSGTQLSVL.

This clone is classed as large. The chain employs TRBV2 and TRBJ2-5; D gene ambiguous. The germline V and J ends were trimmed by 0 bases and 1 base, with 12 bases remaining between them. This CDR3 has 16 residues. Germline CDR1 and CDR2: SNHLY and FYNNEI. Here the CDR3 reads CASSEALRIGQETQYF. The CDR3 DNA is TGTGCCAGCAGTGAAGCGCTTCGGATTGGCCAAGAGACCCAGTACTTC.

The chain is built from TRBV6-1 and TRBJ1-5; D is ambiguous. The V end lost 8 bases, the J end lost 6 bases, and 14 bases lay between the germline ends. The CDR3 has 13 amino acids. Germline CDR1 reads MNHNS; CDR2 reads SASEGT. The chain's CDR3 is CASWLGWGQPQHF. The CDR3 DNA reads as TGTGCCAGCTGGTTGGGCTGGGGTCAGCCCCAGCATTTT.

The rearrangement joins TRBV10-3 to TRBJ2-7, with 10 bases lining up with TRBD2. Germline values: CDR1 ENHRY, CDR2 SYGVKD. The junction had 10 bases not matched to a gene; V was cut back by 3 bases and J by 8 bases. The CDR3 runs to 15 residues. For the CDR3, the DNA is TGTGCCATCAGTGACTGGCTAGCGGGAGTCAGTAAGCAGTACTTC. Encoded protein: CAISDWLAGVSKQYF.